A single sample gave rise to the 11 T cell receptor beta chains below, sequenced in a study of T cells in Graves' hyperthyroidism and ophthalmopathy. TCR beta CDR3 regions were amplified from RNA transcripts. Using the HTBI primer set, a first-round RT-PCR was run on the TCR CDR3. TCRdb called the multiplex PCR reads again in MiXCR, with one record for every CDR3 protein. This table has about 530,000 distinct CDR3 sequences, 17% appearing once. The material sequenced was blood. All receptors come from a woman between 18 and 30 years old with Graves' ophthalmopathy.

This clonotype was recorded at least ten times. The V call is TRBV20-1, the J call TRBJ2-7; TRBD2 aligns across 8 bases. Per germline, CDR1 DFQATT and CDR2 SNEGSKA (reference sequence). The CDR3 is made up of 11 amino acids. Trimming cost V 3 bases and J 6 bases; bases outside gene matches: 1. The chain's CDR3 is CSASGRGEQYF. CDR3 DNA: TGCAGTGCTAGCGGGAGGGGCGAGCAGTACTTC.

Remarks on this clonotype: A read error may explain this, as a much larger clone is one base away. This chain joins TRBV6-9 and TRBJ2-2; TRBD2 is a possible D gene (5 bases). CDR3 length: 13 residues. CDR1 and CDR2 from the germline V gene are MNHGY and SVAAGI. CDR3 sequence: CASRHSDTGEPFF. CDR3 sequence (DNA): TGTGCCAGCAGGCATTCCGACACCGGGGAGCCGTTTTTT.

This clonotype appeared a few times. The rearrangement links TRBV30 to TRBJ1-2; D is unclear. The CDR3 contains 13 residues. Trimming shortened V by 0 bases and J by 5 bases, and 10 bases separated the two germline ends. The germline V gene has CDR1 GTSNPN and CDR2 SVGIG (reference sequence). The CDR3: CAWSVQSGYGYTF. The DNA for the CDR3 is TGTGCCTGGAGTGTACAATCCGGATATGGCTACACCTTC.

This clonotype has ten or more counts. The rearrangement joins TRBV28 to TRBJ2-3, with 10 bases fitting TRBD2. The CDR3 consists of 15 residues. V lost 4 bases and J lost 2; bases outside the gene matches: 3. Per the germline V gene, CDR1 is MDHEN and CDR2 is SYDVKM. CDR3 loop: CASSSLAGLTDTQYF. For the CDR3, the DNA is TGTGCCAGCAGTTCACTAGCGGGGCTCACAGATACGCAGTATTTT.

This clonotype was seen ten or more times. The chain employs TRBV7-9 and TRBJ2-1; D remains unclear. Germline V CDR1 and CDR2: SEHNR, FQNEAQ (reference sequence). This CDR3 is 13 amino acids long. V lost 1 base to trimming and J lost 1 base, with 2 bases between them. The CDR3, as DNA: TGTGCCAGCAGCTTAGTATCCTACAATGAGCAGTTCTTC. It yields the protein CASSLVSYNEQFF.

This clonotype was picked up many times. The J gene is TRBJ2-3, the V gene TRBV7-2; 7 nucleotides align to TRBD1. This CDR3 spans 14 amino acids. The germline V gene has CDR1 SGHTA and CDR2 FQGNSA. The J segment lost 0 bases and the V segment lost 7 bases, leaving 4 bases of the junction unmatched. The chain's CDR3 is CASTTDRSTDTQYF. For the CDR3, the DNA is TGTGCCAGCACTACGGACAGGAGCACAGATACGCAGTATTTT. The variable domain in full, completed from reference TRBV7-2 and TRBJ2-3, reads GAGVSQSPSNKVTEKGKDVELRCDPISGHTALYWYRQSLGQGLEFLIYFQGNSAPDKSGLPSDRFSAERTGGSVSTLTIQRTQQEDSAVYLCASTTDRSTDTQYFGPGTRLTVL.

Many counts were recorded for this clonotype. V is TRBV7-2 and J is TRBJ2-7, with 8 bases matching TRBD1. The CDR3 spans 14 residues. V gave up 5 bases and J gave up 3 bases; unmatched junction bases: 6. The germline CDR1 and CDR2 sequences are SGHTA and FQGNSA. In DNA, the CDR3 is TGTGCCAGCAGCACCCGGGACAGGTTCTACGAGCAGTACTTC. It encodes CASSTRDRFYEQYF.

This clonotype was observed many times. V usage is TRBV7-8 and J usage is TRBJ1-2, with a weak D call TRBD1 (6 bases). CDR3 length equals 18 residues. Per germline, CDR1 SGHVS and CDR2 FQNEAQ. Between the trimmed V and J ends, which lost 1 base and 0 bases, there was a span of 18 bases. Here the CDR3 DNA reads TGTGCCAGCAGCTTAGGGATCCGTAAGGAGGGGGCTAACTATGGCTACACCTTC. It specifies CASSLGIRKEGANYGYTF. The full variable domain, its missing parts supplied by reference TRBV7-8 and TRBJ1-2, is GAGVSQSPRYKVAKRGQDVALRCDPISGHVSLFWYQQALGQGPEFLTYFQNEAQLDKSGLPSDRFFAERPEGSVSTLKIQRTQQEDSAVYLCASSLGIRKEGANYGYTFGSGTRLTVV.

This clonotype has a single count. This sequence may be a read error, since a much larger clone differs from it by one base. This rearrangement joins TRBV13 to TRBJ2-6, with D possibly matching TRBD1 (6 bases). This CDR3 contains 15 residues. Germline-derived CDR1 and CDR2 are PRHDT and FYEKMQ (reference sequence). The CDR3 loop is CAGSLRGFGANVLTF. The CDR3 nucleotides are TGTGCCGGCAGCTTAAGGGGGTTCGGGGCCAACGTCCTGACTTTC.

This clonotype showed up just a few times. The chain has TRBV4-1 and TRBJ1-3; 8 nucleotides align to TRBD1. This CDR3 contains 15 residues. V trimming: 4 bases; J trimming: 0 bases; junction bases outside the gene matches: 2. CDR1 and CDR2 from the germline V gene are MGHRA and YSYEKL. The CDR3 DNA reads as TGCGCCAGCAGCCCAGGGGGCGTCTCTGGAAACACCATATATTTT. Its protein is CASSPGGVSGNTIYF.

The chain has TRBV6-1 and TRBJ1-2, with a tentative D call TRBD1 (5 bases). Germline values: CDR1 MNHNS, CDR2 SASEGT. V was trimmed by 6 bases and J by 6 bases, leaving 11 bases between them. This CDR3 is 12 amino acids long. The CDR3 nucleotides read TGTGCCAGCAGGGGGACGTTGGATGGCTACACCTTC. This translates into CASRGTLDGYTF.